Following are 17 T cell receptor beta chains from one sample sequenced in a study of cytomegalovirus exposure and HLA in healthy donors. In the PCR, 60 Vbeta and 13 Jbeta primers were used. Method: immunoSEQ multiplex PCR; TCRdb's copy keeps in-frame clones and lacks some. The sample records roughly 150,000 clones, around three quarters being singletons. The sample taken for sequencing was PBMCs. These receptors all come from a woman in her fifties or sixties in good health and CMV-seropositive.

The rearrangement joins TRBV11-2 to TRBJ2-3; no firm D call. The germline V gene encodes CDR1 SGHAT and CDR2 FQNNGV. CDR3 length equals 15 residues. The V and J ends lost 1 base and 2 bases respectively, with 10 bases between them. The CDR3 DNA sequence: TGTGCCAGCAGCTTAGGCGGCGCCCTCACAGATACGCAGTATTTT. Translated, it gives CASSLGGALTDTQYF.

In this sample, this clone turned up a few times. The chain links TRBV2 to TRBJ1-1; no definite D call. V shed 6 bases and J shed 8 bases, with 13 bases lying between them. The CDR3 length is 12 residues. In germline, CDR1 is SNHLY, CDR2 FYNNEI. The CDR3 here is CASSQSSREAFF. In DNA form, the CDR3 reads TGTGCCAGCAGCCAGTCATCTAGAGAAGCTTTCTTT.

This clone has more than one count but fewer than ten. The J gene is TRBJ1-2, the V gene TRBV23-1; D is ambiguous. TRBV23-1 is reported as an ORF; its role is uncertain. This CDR3 spans 13 amino acids. V lost 6 bases and J 0 bases, leaving 8 bases between the germline ends. The DNA of the CDR3 is TGCGCCAGCAGGGGGAGAGCTAACTATGGCTACACCTTC. Translation gives CASRGRANYGYTF.

This clone was counted between two and nine times. The chain recombines TRBV7-2 with TRBJ1-2, with D possibly TRBD1 on 5 matching bases. The CDR3 totals 12 residues. Germline-derived CDR1 and CDR2 are SGHTA and FQGNSA. With 3 bases removed from V and 7 bases from J, the gap between germline ends came to 9 bases. The CDR3 reads CASSFPGLGYTF. The CDR3 DNA is TGTGCCAGCAGCTTCCCAGGGCTTGGCTACACCTTC.

This rearrangement joins TRBV4-1 to TRBJ1-1, with 7 bases matching TRBD1. The V gene's germline CDR1 is MGHRA and CDR2 YSYEKL. The CDR3 covers 17 residues. Losses at the gene ends were 7 bases for V and 1 base for J; bases not matched to a gene: 15. The CDR3 reads CASTPPPGQVSNTEAFF. DNA of the CDR3: TGCGCCAGCACCCCGCCCCCCGGACAGGTGTCGAACACTGAAGCTTTCTTT.

The chain couples TRBV2 to TRBJ1-1; D not resolved. The V gene lost 8 bases and the J gene lost 0 bases, with 19 bases spanning the gap. The CDR3 runs 16 residues. From germline, CDR1 is SNHLY and CDR2 FYNNEI. The CDR3 spells CASVPEDTRLNTEAFF. The CDR3 coding sequence is TGTGCCAGCGTTCCGGAAGACACACGGTTGAACACTGAAGCTTTCTTT. Looking up the rest from reference TRBV2 and TRBJ1-1 gives the full variable domain: EPEVTQTPSHQVTQMGQEVILRCVPISNHLYFYWYRQILGQKVEFLVSFYNNEISEKSEIFDDQFSVERPDGSNFTLKIRSTKLEDSAMYFCASVPEDTRLNTEAFFGQGTRLTVV.

V gene TRBV5-1 combines with J gene TRBJ1-1, with D hard to call. Germline assignment: CDR1 SGHRS and CDR2 YFSETQ. This CDR3 spans 13 amino acids. V lost 6 bases, J lost 4 bases, and 13 bases lay in between. In DNA, the CDR3 is TGCGCCAGCAACAGAGAGGGTGCCACTGAAGCTTTCTTT. The encoded protein is CASNREGATEAFF.

This clone was detected only a few times. V usage is TRBV9 and J usage is TRBJ2-7; possible D gene TRBD2, 5 bases. Germline assignment: CDR1 SGDLS and CDR2 YYNGEE. The CDR3 extends over 15 amino acids. The ends were cut back, 0 bases at V and 3 bases at J, with 13 bases in the middle. The CDR3 sequence: CASSVATGGIYEQYF. The CDR3 DNA sequence: TGTGCCAGCAGCGTAGCTACTGGAGGCATCTACGAGCAGTACTTC.

V is TRBV6-1 and J is TRBJ1-5; D ambiguous. CDR1 is MNHNS, CDR2 SASEGT, per germline. The CDR3 is made up of 16 amino acids. V was cut by 2 bases and J by 4 bases, with 15 bases left in between. CDR3 coding DNA: TGTGCCAGCAGTGAACGGTTCCCCGAGAGGAATCAGCCCCAGCATTTT. Translation gives CASSERFPERNQPQHF.

As concerns this clone: One junction end disagrees with the germline gene, perhaps due to a read error. This sample includes further DNA sequences coding for the same CDR3. V gene TRBV5-1 combines with J gene TRBJ2-3, with unresolved D. In germline, CDR1 is SGHRS, CDR2 YFSETQ. There are 14 residues in the CDR3. CDR3 protein: CASSLAERTDTQYF. The CDR3 coding sequence is TGTGCCAGCAGCTTGGCCGAGCGTACAGATACGCAGTATTTT. Based on the CDR3 plus reference TRBV5-1 and TRBJ2-3, the full variable domain is KAGVTQTPRYLIKTRGQQVTLSCSPISGHRSVSWYQQTPGQGLQFLFEYFSETQRNKGNFPGRFSGRQFSNSRSEMNVSTLELGDSALYLCASSLAERTDTQYFGPGTRLTVL.

The V and J genes are TRBV30 and TRBJ1-2, with D perhaps matching TRBD1 (5 bases). Germline V gene sequence: CDR1 GTSNPN, CDR2 SVGIG (reference sequence). CDR3 length equals 14 residues. The V end lost 0 bases, the J end lost 7 bases, and 15 bases lay between the germline ends. The CDR3 here is CAWSVPGGVGGYTF. Here the CDR3 DNA reads TGTGCCTGGAGTGTACCGGGAGGGGTGGGTGGCTACACCTTC.

This CDR3 reads CASTLRETGNTIYF. CDR3 in DNA: TGTGCCAGCACGCTCAGGGAAACAGGAAACACCATATATTTT. The chain couples TRBV2 to TRBJ1-3; D perhaps matches TRBD1 (5 bases). Germline CDR1 and CDR2: SNHLY and FYNNEI. With 7 bases removed from V and 4 bases from J, the gap between germline ends came to 14 bases. The CDR3 is 14 amino acids.

The chain couples TRBV10-3 to TRBJ1-1; D is perhaps TRBD1 (6 bases). This CDR3 is built from 13 residues. Trimming shortened V by 0 bases and J by 11 bases, and 13 bases separated the two germline ends. Germline assignment: CDR1 ENHRY and CDR2 SYGVKD. This CDR3 is CAISESPDSSAFF. CDR3 DNA: TGTGCCATCAGTGAGTCCCCGGACAGTTCCGCTTTCTTT.

This clone was picked up one time. V usage is TRBV5-4 and J usage is TRBJ2-1; no clear D. CDR3 length equals 13 residues. The V gene lost 1 base and the J gene lost 9 bases, with 11 bases spanning the gap. CDR1 and CDR2 from the germline V gene are SGHNT and YYREEE (reference sequence). The CDR3 nucleotides are TGTGCCAGCAGCTTGCACGGGTACGGTGAGCAGTTCTTC. Amino acids: CASSLHGYGEQFF.

This chain uses TRBV28 with TRBJ1-2, with 11 bases identical to TRBD1. The germline V gene has CDR1 MDHEN and CDR2 SYDVKM. V was clipped by 6 bases and J by 6 bases; unmatched bases: 9. This CDR3 region has 15 residues. CDR3 region: CASRHPPGQGDGYTF. The CDR3 DNA follows: TGTGCCAGCAGGCATCCGCCGGGACAGGGGGATGGCTACACCTTC.

This clone was counted between two and nine times. The chain links TRBV28 to TRBJ1-1; 7 bases line up with TRBD1. Germline trimming cut 6 bases from V and 6 bases from J; bases unmatched to any gene: 13. CDR1 is MDHEN, CDR2 SYDVKM, per germline. The CDR3 contains 15 residues. Written as DNA, the CDR3 is TGTGCCAGCAGCTTTGTAGACAGGGTATTGTCTGAAGCTTTCTTT. The encoded protein is CASSFVDRVLSEAFF.

The rearrangement uses TRBV6-1 and TRBJ1-5; the D gene is possibly TRBD1 (6 bases). CDR3 length: 14 residues. The V gene's germline CDR1 is MNHNS and CDR2 SASEGT. Trimming shortened V by 7 bases and J by 4 bases, and 14 bases separated the two germline ends. This CDR3 reads CASTAGAGNQPQHF. The CDR3 region has the DNA TGTGCCAGCACCGCGGGGGCAGGTAATCAGCCCCAGCATTTT.